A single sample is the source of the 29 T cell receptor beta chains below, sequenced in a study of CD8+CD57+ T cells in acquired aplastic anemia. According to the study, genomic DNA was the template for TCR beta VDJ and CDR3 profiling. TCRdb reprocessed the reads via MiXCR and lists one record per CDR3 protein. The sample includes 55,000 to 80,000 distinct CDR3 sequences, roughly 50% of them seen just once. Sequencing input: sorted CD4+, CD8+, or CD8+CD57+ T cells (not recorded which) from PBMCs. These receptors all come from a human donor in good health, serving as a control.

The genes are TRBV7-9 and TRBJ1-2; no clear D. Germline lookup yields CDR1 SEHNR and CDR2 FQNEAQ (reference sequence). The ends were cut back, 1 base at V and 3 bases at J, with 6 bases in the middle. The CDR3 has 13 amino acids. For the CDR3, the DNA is TGTGCCAGCAGCTTAGGGGCGGACTATGGCTACACCTTC. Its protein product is CASSLGADYGYTF.

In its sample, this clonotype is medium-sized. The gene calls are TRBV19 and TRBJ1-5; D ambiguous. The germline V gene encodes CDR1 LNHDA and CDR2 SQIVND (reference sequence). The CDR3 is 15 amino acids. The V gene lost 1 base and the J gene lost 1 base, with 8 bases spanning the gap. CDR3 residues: CASSIAGRSNQPQHF. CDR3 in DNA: TGTGCCAGTAGTATAGCTGGGAGGAGCAATCAGCCCCAGCATTTT.

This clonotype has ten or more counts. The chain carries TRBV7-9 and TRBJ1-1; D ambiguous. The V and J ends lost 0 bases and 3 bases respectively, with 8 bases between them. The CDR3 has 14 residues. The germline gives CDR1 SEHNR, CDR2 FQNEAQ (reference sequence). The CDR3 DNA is TGTGCCAGCAGCTTAGCGGTGCAGGACACTGAAGCTTTCTTT. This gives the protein CASSLAVQDTEAFF.

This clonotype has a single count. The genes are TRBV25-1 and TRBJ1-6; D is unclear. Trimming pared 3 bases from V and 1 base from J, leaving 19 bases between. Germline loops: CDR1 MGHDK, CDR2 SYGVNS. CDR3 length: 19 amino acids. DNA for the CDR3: TGTGCCAGCAGTGATCCCAGACTTATCCCCTGGTCCTATAATTCACCCCTCCACTTT. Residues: CASSDPRLIPWSYNSPLHF.

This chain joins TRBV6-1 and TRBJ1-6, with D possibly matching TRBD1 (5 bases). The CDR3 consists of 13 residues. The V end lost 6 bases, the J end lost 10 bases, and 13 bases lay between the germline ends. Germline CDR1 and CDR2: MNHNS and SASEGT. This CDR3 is CASSAETESPLHF. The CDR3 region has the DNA TGTGCCAGCAGCGCGGAGACAGAGTCACCCCTCCACTTT.

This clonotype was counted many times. CDR3 amino acids: CASSPTADDKPYEQYF. The CDR3 nucleotides are TGTGCCAGCAGCCCTACCGCCGATGACAAACCCTACGAGCAGTACTTC. The V and J genes are TRBV14 and TRBJ2-7; D is unresolved. Germline CDR1 is SGHDN and CDR2 is FVKESK. The CDR3 extends over 16 amino acids. V lost 4 bases and J lost 2, with 18 bases in between.

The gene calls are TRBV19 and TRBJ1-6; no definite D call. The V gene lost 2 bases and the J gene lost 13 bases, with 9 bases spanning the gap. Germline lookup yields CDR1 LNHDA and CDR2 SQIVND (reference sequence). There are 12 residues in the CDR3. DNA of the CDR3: TGTGCCAGTAGTATATCGACATTCCCCCTCCACTTT. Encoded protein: CASSISTFPLHF. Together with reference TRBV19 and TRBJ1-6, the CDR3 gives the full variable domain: DGGITQSPKYLFRKEGQNVTLSCEQNLNHDAMYWYRQDPGQGLRLIYYSQIVNDFQKGDIAEGYSVSREKKESFPLTVTSAQKNPTAFYLCASSISTFPLHFGNGTRLTVT.

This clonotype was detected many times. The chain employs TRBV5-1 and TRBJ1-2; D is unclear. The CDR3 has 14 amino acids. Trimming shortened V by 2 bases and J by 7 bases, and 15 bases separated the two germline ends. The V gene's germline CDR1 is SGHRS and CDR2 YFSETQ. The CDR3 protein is CASSLTDFPGGYTF. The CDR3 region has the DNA TGCGCCAGCAGCTTAACGGACTTCCCGGGTGGCTACACCTTC.

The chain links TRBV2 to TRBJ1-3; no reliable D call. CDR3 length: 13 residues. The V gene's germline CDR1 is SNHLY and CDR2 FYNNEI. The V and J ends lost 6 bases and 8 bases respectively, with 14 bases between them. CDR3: CASREIDGYTIYF. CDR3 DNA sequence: TGTGCCAGCAGGGAGATTGATGGCTACACCATATATTTT.

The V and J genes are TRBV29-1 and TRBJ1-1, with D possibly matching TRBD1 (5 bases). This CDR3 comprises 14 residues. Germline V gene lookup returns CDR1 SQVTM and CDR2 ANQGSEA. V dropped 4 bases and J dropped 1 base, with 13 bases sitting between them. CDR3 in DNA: TGCAGCGTTGTCAGGCAGGGCCCGAACACTGAAGCTTTCTTT. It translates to CSVVRQGPNTEAFF.

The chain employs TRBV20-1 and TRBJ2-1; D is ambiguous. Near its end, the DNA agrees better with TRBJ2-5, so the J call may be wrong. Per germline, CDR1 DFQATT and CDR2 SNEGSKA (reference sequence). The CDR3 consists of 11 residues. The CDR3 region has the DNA TGCAGTGCTAGAGGCCAAGAGACCCAGTACTTC. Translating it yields CSARGQETQYF.

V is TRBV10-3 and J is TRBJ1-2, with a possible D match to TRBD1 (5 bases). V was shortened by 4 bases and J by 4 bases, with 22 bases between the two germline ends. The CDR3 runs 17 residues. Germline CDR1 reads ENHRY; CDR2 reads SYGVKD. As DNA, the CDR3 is TGTGCCATCAGTGCGTCCGCAGGGAAAGAGGAACCCTATGGCTACACCTTC. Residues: CAISASAGKEEPYGYTF.

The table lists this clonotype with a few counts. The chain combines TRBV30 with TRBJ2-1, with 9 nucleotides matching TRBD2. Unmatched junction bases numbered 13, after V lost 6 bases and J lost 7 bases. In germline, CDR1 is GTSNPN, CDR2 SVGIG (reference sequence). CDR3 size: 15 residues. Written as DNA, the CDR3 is TGTGCCTGTGACGCGGGGGCGGGAGGGCTGAATGAGCAGTTCTTC. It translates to CACDAGAGGLNEQFF.

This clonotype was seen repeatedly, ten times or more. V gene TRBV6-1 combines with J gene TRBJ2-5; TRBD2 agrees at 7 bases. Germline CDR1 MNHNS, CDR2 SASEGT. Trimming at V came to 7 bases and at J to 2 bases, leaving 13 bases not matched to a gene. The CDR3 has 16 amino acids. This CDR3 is CASIWGGGLRQETQYF. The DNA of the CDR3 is TGTGCCAGCATCTGGGGGGGGGGTTTGAGACAAGAGACCCAGTACTTC.

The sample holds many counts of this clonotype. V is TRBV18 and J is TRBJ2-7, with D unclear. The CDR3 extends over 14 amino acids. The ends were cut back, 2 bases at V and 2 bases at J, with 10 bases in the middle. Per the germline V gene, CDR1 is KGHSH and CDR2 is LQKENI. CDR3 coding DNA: TGTGCCAGCTCACCAGACACCATCACCTACGAGCAGTACTTC. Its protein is CASSPDTITYEQYF.

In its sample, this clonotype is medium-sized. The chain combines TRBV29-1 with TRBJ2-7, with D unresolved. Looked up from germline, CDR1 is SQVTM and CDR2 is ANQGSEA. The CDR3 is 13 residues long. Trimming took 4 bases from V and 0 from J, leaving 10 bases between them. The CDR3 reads CSVGEVSSYEQYF. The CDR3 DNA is TGCAGCGTTGGTGAGGTGAGCTCCTACGAGCAGTACTTC.

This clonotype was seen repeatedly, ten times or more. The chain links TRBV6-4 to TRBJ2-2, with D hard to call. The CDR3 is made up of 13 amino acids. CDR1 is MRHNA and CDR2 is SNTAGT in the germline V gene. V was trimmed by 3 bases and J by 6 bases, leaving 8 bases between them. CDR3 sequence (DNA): TGTGCCAGCAGTGATACGGAATCCGGGGAGCTGTTTTTT. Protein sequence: CASSDTESGELFF.

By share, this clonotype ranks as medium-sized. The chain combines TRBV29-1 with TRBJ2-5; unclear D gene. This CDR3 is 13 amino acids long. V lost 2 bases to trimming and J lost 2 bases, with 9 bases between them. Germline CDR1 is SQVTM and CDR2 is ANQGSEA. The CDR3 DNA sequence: TGCAGCGTTGAAACTCCATTACAAGAGACCCAGTACTTC. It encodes CSVETPLQETQYF.

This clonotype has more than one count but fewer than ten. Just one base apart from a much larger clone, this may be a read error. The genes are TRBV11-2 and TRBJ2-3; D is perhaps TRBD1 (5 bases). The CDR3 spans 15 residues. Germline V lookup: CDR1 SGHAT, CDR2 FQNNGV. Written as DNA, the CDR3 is TGTGCCAGCAGTTCCACCCCCCTTAGCACAGGTACGCAGTATTTT. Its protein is CASSSTPLSTGTQYF. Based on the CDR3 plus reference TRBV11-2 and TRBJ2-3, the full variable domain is EAGVAQSPRYKIIEKRQSVAFWCNPISGHATLYWYQQILGQGPKLLIQFQNNGVVDDSQLPKDRFSAERLKGVDSTLKIQPAKLEDSAVYLCASSSTPLSTGTQYFGPGTRLTVL.

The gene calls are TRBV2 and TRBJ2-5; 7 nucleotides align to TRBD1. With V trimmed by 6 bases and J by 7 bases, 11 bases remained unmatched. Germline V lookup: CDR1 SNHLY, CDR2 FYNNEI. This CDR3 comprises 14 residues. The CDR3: CASSWDSIYGTQYF. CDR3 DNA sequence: TGTGCCAGCAGCTGGGACAGTATCTATGGGACCCAGTACTTC.

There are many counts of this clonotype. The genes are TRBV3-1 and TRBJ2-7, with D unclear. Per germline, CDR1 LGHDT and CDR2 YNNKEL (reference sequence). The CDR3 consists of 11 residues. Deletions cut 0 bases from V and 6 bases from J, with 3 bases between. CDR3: CASSQDSEQYF. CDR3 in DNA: TGTGCCAGCAGCCAAGATTCCGAGCAGTACTTC.

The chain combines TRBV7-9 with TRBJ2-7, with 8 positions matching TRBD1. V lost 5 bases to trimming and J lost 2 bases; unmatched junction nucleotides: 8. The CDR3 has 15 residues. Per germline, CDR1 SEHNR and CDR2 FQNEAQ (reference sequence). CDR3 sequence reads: CASSARTGTAYEQYF. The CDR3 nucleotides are TGTGCCAGCAGCGCCCGGACAGGGACGGCCTACGAGCAGTACTTC.

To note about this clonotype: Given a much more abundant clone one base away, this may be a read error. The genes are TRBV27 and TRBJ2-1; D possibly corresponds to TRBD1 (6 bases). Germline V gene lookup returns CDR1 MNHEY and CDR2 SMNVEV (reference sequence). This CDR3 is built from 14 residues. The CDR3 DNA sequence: TGTGCCAGCAGTTTATTAGGGACACAAAATGAGCAGCTCTTC. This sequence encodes CASSLLGTQNEQLF.

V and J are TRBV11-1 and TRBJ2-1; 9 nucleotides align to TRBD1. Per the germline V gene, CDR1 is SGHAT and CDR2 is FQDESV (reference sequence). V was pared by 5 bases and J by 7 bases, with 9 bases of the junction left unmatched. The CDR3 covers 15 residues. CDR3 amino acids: CASSIAGTGSNEQFF. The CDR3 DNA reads TGTGCCAGCAGCATCGCCGGGACAGGGTCGAATGAGCAGTTCTTC.

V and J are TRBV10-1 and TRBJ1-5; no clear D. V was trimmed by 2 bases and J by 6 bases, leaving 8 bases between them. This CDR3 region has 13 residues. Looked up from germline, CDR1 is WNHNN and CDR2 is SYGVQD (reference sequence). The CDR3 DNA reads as TGCGCCAGCAGTGAGGTCTCGGCTCAGCCCCAGCATTTT. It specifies CASSEVSAQPQHF.

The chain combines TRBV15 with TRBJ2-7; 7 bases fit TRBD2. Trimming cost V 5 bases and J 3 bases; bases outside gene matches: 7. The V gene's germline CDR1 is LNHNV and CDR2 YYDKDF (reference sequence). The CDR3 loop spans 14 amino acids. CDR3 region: CATSGDYSRYEQYF. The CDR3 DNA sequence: TGTGCCACCAGCGGGGACTACAGCCGCTACGAGCAGTACTTC.

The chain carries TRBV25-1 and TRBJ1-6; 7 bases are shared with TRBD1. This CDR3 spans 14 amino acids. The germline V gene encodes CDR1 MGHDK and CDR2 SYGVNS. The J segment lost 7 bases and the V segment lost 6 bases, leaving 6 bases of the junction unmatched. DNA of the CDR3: TGTGCCAGCAGCCCGACAGGGTCAAATTCACCCCTCCACTTT. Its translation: CASSPTGSNSPLHF. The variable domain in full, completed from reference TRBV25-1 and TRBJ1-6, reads EADIYQTPRYLVIGTGKKITLECSQTMGHDKMYWYQQDPGMELHLIHYSYGVNSTEKGDLSSESTVSRIRTEHFPLTLESARPSHTSQYLCASSPTGSNSPLHFGNGTRLTVT.

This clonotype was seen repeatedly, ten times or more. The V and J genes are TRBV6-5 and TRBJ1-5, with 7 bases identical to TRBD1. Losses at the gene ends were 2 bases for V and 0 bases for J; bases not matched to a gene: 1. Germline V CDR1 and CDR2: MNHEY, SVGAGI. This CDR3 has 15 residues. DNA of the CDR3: TGTGCCAGCAGTTACGGGACAGCTAGCAATCAGCCCCAGCATTTT. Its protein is CASSYGTASNQPQHF.

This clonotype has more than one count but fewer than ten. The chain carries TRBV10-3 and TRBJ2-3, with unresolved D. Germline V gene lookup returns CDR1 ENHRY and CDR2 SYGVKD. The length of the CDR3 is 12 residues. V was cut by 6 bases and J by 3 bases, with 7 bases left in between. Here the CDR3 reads CAIRAQTDTQYF. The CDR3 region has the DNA TGTGCCATCAGGGCGCAGACAGATACGCAGTATTTT.